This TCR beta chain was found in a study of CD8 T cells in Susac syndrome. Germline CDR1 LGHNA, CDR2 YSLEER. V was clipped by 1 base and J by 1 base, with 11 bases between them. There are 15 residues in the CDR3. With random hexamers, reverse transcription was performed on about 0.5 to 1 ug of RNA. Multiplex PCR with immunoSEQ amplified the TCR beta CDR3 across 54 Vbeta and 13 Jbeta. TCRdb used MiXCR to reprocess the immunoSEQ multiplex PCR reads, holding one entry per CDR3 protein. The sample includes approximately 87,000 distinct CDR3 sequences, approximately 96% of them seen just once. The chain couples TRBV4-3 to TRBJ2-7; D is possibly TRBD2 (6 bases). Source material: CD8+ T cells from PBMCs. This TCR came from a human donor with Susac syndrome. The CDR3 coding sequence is TGCGCCAGCAGCCAAGTGGGGGGACGGTCCTACGAGCAGTACTTC. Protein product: CASSQVGGRSYEQYF.